A single sample gave rise to the 8 T cell receptor beta chains below, sequenced in a study of OX40 agonist ivuxolimab in advanced cancers. The method was immunoSEQ multiplex PCR; TCRdb's version includes in-frame clones alone and lacks a portion of them. The sample has some 80,000 clones, under 90% seen once; the top ten hold roughly 0.41%. Source: CD4+ or CD8+ T cells sorted from blood, taken in a trial of the OX40 agonist ivuxolimab. All receptors derive from an adult with an advanced solid tumor such as melanoma, head and neck, liver or kidney cancer.

V usage is TRBV30 and J usage is TRBJ2-7; the D gene is possibly TRBD2 (7 bases). Trimming pared 3 bases from V and 4 bases from J, leaving 22 bases between. The CDR3 runs to 16 residues. Germline assignment: CDR1 GTSNPN and CDR2 SVGIG (reference sequence). This CDR3 reads CAWRAAGATNYYEQYF. In nucleotides, the CDR3 is TGTGCCTGGAGAGCCGCGGGGGCTACCAACTATTACGAGCAGTACTTC.

The chain has TRBV5-1 and TRBJ2-5; 14 nucleotides match TRBD2. V lost 4 bases and J lost 4; bases outside the gene matches: 6. Germline CDR1 is SGHRS and CDR2 is YFSETQ. CDR3 length: 16 amino acids. The CDR3: CASSKTGTSGGETQYF. The CDR3 DNA reads as TGCGCCAGCAGCAAAACCGGGACTAGCGGGGGAGAGACCCAGTACTTC.

This chain uses TRBV27 with TRBJ1-3; no clear D. Trimming removed 8 bases at V and 0 bases at J, with 14 bases between. The CDR3 is 15 amino acids. Germline assignment: CDR1 MNHEY and CDR2 SMNVEV (reference sequence). CDR3 in DNA: TGTGCCAGCGGAACCGGGCGCCTCTCTGGAAACACCATATATTTT. This codes for CASGTGRLSGNTIYF.

The chain employs TRBV11-2 and TRBJ1-2, with 9 bases matching TRBD1. The CDR3 spans 15 residues. The ends lost 7 bases at V and 7 bases at J; junction bases unmatched: 13. Germline values: CDR1 SGHAT, CDR2 FQNNGV. For the CDR3, the DNA is TGTGCCAGCACCCCCCCAGGGGACAGGGATCGTGGCTACACCTTC. Protein: CASTPPGDRDRGYTF.

CDR3 in amino acids: CASSLGGVTGGLLYGYTF. The CDR3 DNA sequence: TGTGCCAGCAGCTTAGGGGGGGTGACAGGCGGACTCCTCTATGGCTACACCTTC. The chain uses TRBV7-2 and TRBJ1-2; D is possibly TRBD1 (6 bases). Germline CDR1 SGHTA, CDR2 FQGNSA. V gave up 1 base and J gave up 4 bases, with 22 bases separating them. The CDR3 covers 18 residues.

The rearrangement joins TRBV10-1 to TRBJ2-2; 7 bases align to TRBD1. This CDR3 comprises 16 residues. V was pared by 4 bases and J by 4 bases, with 9 bases of the junction left unmatched. From germline, CDR1 is WNHNN and CDR2 SYGVQD (reference sequence). In DNA form, the CDR3 reads TGCGCCAGCAGTGCAGCCGGGACAGAGACCACCGGGGAGCTGTTTTTT. It encodes CASSAAGTETTGELFF.

The chain couples TRBV18 to TRBJ2-2; TRBD1 might be the D (6 bases). V lost 4 bases to trimming and J lost 7 bases, with 13 bases between them. CDR1 KGHSH and CDR2 LQKENI come from the germline V gene. This CDR3 contains 14 residues. CDR3 loop: CASSQDSRNGELFF. The CDR3 DNA is TGTGCCAGCTCACAGGACAGTAGGAACGGGGAGCTGTTTTTT.

The gene calls are TRBV28 and TRBJ1-5; unclear D gene. Germline V gene lookup returns CDR1 MDHEN and CDR2 SYDVKM. V lost 7 bases to trimming and J lost 0 bases, with 16 bases between them. The CDR3 is 16 amino acids. The DNA for the CDR3 is TGTGCCAGCACCATGCGGCCCGGGAATAGCAATCAGCCCCAGCATTTT. Translated: CASTMRPGNSNQPQHF.